A single sample gave rise to the 3 T cell receptor beta chains below, sequenced in a study of T-cell reconstitution after alpha-beta-depleted transplantation in children. Preparation of the TCRbeta library was carried out with unique molecular identifiers. TCRdb independently ran MiXCR on the PCR reads; one entry per CDR3 protein. This sample has roughly 500,000 distinct CDR3 sequences, with less than 35% found just once. The sequences come from PBMCs from the stem cell graft donor, collected from the stem cell graft. These receptors all come from a human donor who donated a stem cell graft to a child with aplastic anemia.

The chain recombines TRBV20-1 with TRBJ2-1; TRBD2 aligns across 9 bases. After removal of 3 bases from V and 8 bases from J, the junction contained 17 bases not matched to a gene. This CDR3 region has 17 residues. CDR1 and CDR2 (germline): DFQATT, SNEGSKA (reference sequence). The CDR3 loop reads CSASPSGAPTGMDEQFF. For the CDR3, the DNA is TGCAGTGCTAGCCCTAGCGGGGCCCCCACGGGTATGGATGAGCAGTTCTTC.

The chain couples TRBV10-3 to TRBJ2-4; TRBD2 might be the D (6 bases). Trimming stripped 2 bases from V and 14 bases from J, with 16 bases between. The CDR3 is 13 residues long. CDR1 ENHRY and CDR2 SYGVKD come from the germline V gene. The CDR3 DNA is TGTGCCATCAGTGAGGCTTTAGGGGAGGTGGAGTACTTC. Translation gives CAISEALGEVEYF.

This clonotype has more than one count but fewer than ten. The V and J genes are TRBV20-1 and TRBJ2-1, with D hard to call. The CDR3 is made up of 15 amino acids. Looked up from germline, CDR1 is DFQATT and CDR2 is SNEGSKA (reference sequence). V gave up 3 bases and J gave up 4 bases, with 16 bases separating them. The CDR3 sequence: CSARLSRHVYNEQFF. The CDR3 DNA sequence: TGCAGTGCTAGGCTCTCCCGGCATGTATACAATGAGCAGTTCTTC.